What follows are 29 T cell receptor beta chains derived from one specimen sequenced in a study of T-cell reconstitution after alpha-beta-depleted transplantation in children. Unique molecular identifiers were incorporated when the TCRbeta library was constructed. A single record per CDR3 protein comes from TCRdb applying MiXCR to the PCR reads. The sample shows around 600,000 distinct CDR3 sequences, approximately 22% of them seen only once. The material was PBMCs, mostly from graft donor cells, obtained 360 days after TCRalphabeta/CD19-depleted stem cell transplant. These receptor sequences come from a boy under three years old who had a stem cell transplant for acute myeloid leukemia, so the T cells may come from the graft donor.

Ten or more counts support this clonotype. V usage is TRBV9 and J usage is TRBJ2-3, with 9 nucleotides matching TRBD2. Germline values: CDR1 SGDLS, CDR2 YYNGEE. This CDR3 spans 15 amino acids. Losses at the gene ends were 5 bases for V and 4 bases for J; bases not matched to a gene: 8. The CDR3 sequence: CASSRVAGASDTQYF. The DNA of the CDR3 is TGTGCCAGCAGTCGGGTAGCGGGGGCCTCAGATACGCAGTATTTT.

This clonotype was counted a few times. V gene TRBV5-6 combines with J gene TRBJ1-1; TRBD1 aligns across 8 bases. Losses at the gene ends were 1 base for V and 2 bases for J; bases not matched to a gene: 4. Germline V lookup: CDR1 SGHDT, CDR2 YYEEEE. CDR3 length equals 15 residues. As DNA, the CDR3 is TGTGCCAGCAGCTTGTGGGACAGGACCAACACTGAAGCTTTCTTT. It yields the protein CASSLWDRTNTEAFF.

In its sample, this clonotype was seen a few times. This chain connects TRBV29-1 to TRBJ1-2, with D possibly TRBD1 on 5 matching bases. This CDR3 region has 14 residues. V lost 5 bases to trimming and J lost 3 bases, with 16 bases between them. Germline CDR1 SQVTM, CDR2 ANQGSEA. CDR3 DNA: TGCAGCGTTTCTTCGGCTTTGACAGACTATGGCTACACCTTC. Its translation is CSVSSALTDYGYTF.

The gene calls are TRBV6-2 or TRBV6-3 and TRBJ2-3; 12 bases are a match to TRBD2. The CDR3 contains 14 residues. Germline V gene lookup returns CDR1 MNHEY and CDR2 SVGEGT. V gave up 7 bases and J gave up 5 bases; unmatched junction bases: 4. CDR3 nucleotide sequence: TGTGCCAGCACGGCTAGCGGGGGGGTAGATACGCAGTATTTT. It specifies CASTASGGVDTQYF.

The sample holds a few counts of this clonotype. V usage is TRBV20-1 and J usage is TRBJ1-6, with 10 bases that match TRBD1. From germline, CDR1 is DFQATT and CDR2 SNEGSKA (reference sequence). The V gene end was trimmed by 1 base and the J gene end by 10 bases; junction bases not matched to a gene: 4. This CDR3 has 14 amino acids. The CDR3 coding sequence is TGCAGTGCTAGAGGGACAGGGGGAAACTCACCCCTCCACTTT. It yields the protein CSARGTGGNSPLHF.

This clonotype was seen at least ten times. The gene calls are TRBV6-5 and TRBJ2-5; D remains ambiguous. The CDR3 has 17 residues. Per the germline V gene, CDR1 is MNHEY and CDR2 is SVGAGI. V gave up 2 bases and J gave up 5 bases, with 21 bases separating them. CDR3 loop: CASSYAVSVTSEETQYF. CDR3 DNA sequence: TGTGCCAGCAGTTACGCGGTCTCGGTAACCTCCGAGGAGACCCAGTACTTC.

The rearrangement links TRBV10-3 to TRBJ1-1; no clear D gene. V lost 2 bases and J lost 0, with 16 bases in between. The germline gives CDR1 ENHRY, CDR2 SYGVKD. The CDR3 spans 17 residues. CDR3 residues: CAISENPLTRLNTEAFF. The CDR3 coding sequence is TGTGCCATCAGTGAGAACCCGTTAACCAGATTGAACACTGAAGCTTTCTTT.

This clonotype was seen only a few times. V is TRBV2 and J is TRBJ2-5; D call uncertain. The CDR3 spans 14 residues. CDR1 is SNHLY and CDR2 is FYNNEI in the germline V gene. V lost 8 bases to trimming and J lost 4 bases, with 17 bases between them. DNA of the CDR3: TGTGCCAGCCCAACGGATGGCAGGAGAGAGACCCAGTACTTC. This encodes CASPTDGRRETQYF.

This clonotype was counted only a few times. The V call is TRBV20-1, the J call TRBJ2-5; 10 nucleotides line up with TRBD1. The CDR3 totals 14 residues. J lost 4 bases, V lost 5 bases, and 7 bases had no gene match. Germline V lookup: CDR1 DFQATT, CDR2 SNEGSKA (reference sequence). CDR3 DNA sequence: TGCAGTGCTTACTCCCGGGACAGGGGAGAGACCCAGTACTTC. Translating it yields CSAYSRDRGETQYF.

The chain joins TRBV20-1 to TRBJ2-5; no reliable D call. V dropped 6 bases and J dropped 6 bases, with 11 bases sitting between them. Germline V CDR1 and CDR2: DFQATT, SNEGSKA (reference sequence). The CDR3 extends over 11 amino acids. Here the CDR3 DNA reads TGCAGTGCCCCCTTCCAGAAGACCCAGTACTTC. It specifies CSAPFQKTQYF.

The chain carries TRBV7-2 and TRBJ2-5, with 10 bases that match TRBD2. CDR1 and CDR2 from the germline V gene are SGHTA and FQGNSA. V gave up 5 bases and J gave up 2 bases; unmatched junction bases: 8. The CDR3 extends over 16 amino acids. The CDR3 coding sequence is TGTGCCAGCAGCACCTATACTAGCGGGGAACAAGAGACCCAGTACTTC. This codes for CASSTYTSGEQETQYF.

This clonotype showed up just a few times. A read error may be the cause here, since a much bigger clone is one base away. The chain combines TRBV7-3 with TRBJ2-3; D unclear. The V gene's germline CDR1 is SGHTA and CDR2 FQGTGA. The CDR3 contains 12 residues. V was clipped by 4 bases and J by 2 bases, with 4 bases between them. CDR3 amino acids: CASSSHTDTQYF. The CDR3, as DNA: TGTGCCAGCAGCTCCCACACAGATACGCAGTATTTT.

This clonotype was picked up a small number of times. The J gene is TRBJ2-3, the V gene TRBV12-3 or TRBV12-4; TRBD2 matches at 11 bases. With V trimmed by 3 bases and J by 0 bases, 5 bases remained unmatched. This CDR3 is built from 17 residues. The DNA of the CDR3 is TGTGCCAGCAGTTTCCTAGCGGGGGGTTCTAGCACAGATACGCAGTATTTT. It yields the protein CASSFLAGGSSTDTQYF.

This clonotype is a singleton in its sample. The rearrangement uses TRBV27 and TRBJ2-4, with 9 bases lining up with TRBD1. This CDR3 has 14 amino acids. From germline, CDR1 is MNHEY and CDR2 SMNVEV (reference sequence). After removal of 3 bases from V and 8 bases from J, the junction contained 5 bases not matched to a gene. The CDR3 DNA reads TGTGCCAGCAGTTTCGACAGGGGGGGGGACATTCAGTACTTC. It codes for CASSFDRGGDIQYF.

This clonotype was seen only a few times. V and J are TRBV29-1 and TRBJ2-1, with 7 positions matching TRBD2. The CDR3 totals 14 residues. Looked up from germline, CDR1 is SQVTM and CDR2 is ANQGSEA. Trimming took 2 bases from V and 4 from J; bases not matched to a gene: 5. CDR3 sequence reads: CSVEFRLAYNEQFF. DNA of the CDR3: TGCAGCGTTGAATTCCGACTAGCTTACAATGAGCAGTTCTTC.

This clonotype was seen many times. The CDR3 nucleotides are TGCGCCAGCAGCTTGGGCGACAGGTACCAAGAGACCCAGTACTTC. Protein sequence: CASSLGDRYQETQYF. The rearrangement joins TRBV5-1 to TRBJ2-5; a possible D gene is TRBD1 (6 bases). The ends were cut back, 0 bases at V and 0 bases at J, with 9 bases in the middle. Germline V CDR1 and CDR2: SGHRS, YFSETQ. This CDR3 region has 15 residues.

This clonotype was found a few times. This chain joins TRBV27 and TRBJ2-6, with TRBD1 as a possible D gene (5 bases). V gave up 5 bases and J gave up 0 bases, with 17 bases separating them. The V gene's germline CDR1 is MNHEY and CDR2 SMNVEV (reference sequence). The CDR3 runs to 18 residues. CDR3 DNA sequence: TGTGCCAGCAGTCCCCCGTTACAGGTTGCCTCTGGGGCCAACGTCCTGACTTTC. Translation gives CASSPPLQVASGANVLTF.

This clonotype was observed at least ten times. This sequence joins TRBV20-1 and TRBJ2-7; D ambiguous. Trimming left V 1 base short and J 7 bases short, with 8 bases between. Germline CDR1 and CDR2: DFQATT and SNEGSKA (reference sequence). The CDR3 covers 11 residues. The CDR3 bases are TGCAGTGCTAGAGCCGATTTAGAGCAGTACGTC. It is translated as CSARADLEQYV.

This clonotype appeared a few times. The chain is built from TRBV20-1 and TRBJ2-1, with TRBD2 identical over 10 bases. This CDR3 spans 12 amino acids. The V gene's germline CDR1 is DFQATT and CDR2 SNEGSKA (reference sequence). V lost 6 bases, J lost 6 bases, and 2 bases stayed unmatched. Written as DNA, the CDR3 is TGCAGTGCCTCTAGCGGGGGCAATGAGCAGTTCTTC. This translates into CSASSGGNEQFF.

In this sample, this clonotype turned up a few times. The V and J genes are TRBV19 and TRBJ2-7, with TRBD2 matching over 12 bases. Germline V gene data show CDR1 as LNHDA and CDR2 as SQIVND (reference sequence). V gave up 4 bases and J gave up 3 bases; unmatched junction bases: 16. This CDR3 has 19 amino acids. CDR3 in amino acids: CASSTSPHNLAGGDYEQYF. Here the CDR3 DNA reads TGTGCCAGTAGTACGTCCCCTCACAACCTAGCGGGGGGGGACTACGAGCAGTACTTC.

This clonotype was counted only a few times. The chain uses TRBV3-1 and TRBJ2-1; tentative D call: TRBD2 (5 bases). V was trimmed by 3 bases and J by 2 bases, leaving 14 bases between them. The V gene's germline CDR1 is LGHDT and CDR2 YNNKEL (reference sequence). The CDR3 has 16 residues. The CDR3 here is CASSQLAGATYNEQFF. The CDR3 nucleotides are TGTGCCAGCAGCCAGCTAGCAGGAGCAACCTACAATGAGCAGTTCTTC.

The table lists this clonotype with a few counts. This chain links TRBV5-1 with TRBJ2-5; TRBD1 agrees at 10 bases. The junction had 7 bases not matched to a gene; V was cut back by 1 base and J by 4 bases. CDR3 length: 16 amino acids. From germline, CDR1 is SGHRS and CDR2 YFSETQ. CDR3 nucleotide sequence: TGCGCCAGCAGCTTGAAGATGACAGGGGGCGGAGAGACCCAGTACTTC. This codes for CASSLKMTGGGETQYF.

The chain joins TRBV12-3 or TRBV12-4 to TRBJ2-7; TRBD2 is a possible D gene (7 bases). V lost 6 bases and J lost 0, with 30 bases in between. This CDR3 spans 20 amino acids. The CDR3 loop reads CASSFSWTGGGLTASYEQYF. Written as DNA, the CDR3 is TGTGCCAGCAGCTTTTCCTGGACGGGGGGCGGGCTTACAGCCTCCTACGAGCAGTACTTC.

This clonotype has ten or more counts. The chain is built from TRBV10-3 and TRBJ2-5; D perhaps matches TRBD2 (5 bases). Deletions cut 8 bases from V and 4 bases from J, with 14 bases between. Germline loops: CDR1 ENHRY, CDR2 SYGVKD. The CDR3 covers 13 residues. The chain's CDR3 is CAIGPGEGETQYF. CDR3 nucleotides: TGTGCCATCGGCCCTGGAGAGGGAGAGACCCAGTACTTC.

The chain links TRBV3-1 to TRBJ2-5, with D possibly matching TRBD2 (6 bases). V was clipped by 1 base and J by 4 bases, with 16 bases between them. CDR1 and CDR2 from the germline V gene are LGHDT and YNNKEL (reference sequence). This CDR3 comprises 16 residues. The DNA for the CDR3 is TGTGCCAGCAGCCAAGTTGTAAGACGGGGGACAGAGACCCAGTACTTC. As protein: CASSQVVRRGTETQYF.

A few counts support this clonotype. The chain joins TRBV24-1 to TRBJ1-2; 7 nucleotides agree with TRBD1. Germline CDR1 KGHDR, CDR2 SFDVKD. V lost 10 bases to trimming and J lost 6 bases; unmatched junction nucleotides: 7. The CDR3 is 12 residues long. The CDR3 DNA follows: TGTGCCACTTATAGAGGACAGGATGGCTACACCTTC. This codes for CATYRGQDGYTF.

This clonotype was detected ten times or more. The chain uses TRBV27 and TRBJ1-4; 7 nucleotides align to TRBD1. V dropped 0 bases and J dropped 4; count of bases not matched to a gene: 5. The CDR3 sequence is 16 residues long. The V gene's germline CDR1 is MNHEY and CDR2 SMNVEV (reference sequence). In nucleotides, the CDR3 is TGTGCCAGCAGTTTATCGTGGGACAGCGTTAATGAAAAACTGTTTTTT. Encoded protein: CASSLSWDSVNEKLFF.

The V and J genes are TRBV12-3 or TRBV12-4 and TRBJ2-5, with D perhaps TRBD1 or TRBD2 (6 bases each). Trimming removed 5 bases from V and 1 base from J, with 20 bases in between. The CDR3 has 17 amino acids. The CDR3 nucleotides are TGTGCCAGCAGTCCGAGGGGGGCCCGATCCCTCCAAGAGACCCAGTACTTC. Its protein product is CASSPRGARSLQETQYF.

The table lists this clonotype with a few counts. The CDR3 region has the DNA TGTGCCAGCTCGCAGGGGGTGCAAATGGGTACGCAGTATTTT. Translation gives CASSQGVQMGTQYF. The chain carries TRBV7-8 and TRBJ2-3; 7 bases map to TRBD1. Germline CDR1 SGHVS, CDR2 FQNEAQ. The V and J ends lost 8 bases and 8 bases, in that order; junction bases with no gene match: 13. The CDR3 extends over 14 amino acids.